This note documents a single T cell receptor beta chain sequence. Its antigen is not known. The sequencing template was cDNA reverse transcribed from extracted RNA. Sequencing was performed with immunoSEQ multiplex PCR; in TCRdb, only in-frame clones are kept and a portion is missing. This table has 110,000 or so clones, around three fifths appearing once. Indicated treatment: oral pan-JAK inhibitor, 5-10 mg twice daily. Researchers took lesional scalp punch biopsies and peripheral blood from people who were alopecia areata patients. This record belongs to a study of CD8+ T cells in alopecia areata. Study-level points and caveats: Lesional scalp displayed greater clonality than normal scalp, most notably in alopecia totalis/universalis. Mice showed clearer TCR sharing than patients did, a gap that was possibly HLA-related. Expanded CD8+ clones among the top 100, as well as scalp clonality, were significantly decreased by tofacitinib.

The V and J ends lost 2 bases and 0 bases respectively, with 7 bases between them. Germline V gene data show CDR1 as MDHEN and CDR2 as SYDVKM. The CDR3 has 14 amino acids. This clonotype was obtained from a human donor with alopecia areata. This material consisted of CD4+ T cells sorted from blood, taken at week 24, from a patient treated with tofacitinib. This chain joins TRBV28 and TRBJ1-2; maybe TRBD1 (5 bases). CDR3 in amino acids: CASSLGGPNYGYTF. In DNA form, the CDR3 reads TGTGCCAGCAGTTTAGGGGGTCCTAACTATGGCTACACCTTC.